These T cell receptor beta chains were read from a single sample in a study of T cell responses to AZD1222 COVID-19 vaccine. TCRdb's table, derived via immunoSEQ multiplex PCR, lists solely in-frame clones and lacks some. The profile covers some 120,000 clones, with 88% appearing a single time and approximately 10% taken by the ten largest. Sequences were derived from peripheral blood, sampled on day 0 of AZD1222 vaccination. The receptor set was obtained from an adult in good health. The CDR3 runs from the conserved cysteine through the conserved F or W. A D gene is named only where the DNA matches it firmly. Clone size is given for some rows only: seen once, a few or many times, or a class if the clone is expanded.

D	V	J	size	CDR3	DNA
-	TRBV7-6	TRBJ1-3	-	CASSSRYDTIYF	TGTGCCAGCAGCTCCCGCTATGACACCATATATTTT
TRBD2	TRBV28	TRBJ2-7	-	CASSSSLAGYYEQYF	TGTGCCAGCAGTTCATCACTAGCGGGGTACTACGAGCAGTACTTC
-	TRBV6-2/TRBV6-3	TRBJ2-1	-	CASSYESSYNEQFF	TGTGCCAGCAGTTACGAGAGCTCCTACAATGAGCAGTTCTTC
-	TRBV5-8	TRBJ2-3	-	CASSLSGSISTDTQYF	TGTGCCAGCAGCTTGAGTGGCAGCATTAGCACAGATACGCAGTATTTT
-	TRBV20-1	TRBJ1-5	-	CSASPGPNQPQHF	TGCAGTGCTAGTCCAGGGCCGAATCAGCCCCAGCATTTT
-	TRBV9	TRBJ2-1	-	CASSGGPPETYNEQFF	TGTGCCAGCAGCGGAGGGCCTCCAGAAACCTACAATGAGCAGTTCTTC
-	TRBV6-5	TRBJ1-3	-	CASSYGRISGNTIYF	TGTGCCAGCAGTTACGGGCGGATCTCTGGAAACACCATATATTTT
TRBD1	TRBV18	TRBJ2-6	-	CASSLRQGAGANVLTF	TGTGCCAGCTCACTGAGACAGGGGGCTGGGGCCAACGTCCTGACTTTC
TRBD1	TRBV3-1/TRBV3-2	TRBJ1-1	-	CACRDRGEVGDAFF	TGTGCCTGCCGGGACAGGGGGGAAGTAGGGGACGCTTTCTTT
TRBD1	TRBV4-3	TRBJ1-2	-	CASSHDDRGGYGYTF	TGCGCCAGCAGCCATGACGACAGGGGCGGCTATGGCTACACCTTC
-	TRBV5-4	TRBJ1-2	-	CASSLSGMGSLGGYTF	TGTGCCAGCAGCTTGAGCGGAATGGGGAGCCTTGGCGGCTACACCTTC
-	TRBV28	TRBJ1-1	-	CASRYAYTEAFF	TGTGCCAGCAGATATGCCTACACTGAAGCTTTCTTT
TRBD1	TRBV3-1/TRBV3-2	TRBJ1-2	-	CASSQDGGGQRHYGYTF	TGTGCCAGCAGCCAAGATGGGGGGGGACAGAGGCACTATGGCTACACCTTC
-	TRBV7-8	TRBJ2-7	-	CASSIVVEGITYEQYF	TGTGCCAGCAGCATAGTAGTAGAGGGAATTACCTACGAGCAGTACTTC
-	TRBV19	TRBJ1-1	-	CASSRQGNTEAFF	TGTGCCAGTAGTAGGCAGGGGAACACTGAAGCTTTCTTT
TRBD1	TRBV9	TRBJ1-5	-	CASSPTLDRGQPQHF	TGTGCCAGCAGCCCCACTTTGGACAGGGGGCAGCCCCAGCATTTT
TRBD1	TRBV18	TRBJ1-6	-	CASSPGQGSYNSPLHF	TGTGCCAGCTCACCGGGACAGGGATCCTATAATTCACCCCTCCACTTT
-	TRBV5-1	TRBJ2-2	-	CASSPEGRVVAGELFF	TGCGCCAGCAGCCCGGAGGGCAGGGTGGTGGCCGGGGAGCTGTTTTTT
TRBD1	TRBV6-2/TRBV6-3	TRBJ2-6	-	CASSRQGTGANVLTF	TGTGCCAGCAGCCGACAGGGCACCGGGGCCAACGTCCTGACTTTC
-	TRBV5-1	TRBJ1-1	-	CASSLVTTPKAFF	TGCGCCAGCAGCTTGGTGACTACACCGAAAGCTTTCTTT
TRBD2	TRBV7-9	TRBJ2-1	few	CASSAGTSSSNEQFF	TGTGCCAGCAGCGCCGGGACTAGCAGTTCCAATGAGCAGTTCTTC
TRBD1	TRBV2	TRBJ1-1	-	CASGVTQGATEAFF	TGTGCCAGCGGCGTAACGCAGGGGGCCACTGAAGCTTTCTTT
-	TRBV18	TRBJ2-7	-	CASSPRDIYEQYF	TGTGCCAGCTCACCGCGGGACATCTACGAGCAGTACTTC
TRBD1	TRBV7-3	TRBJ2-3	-	CASSLSSGTGTDTQYF	TGTGCCAGCAGCTTAAGCTCCGGGACAGGCACAGATACGCAGTATTTT
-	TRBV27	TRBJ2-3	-	CASSSQDTQYF	TGTGCCAGCAGTTCCCAAGATACGCAGTATTTT
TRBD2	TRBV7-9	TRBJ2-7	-	CASSIAGLSYEQYF	TGTGCCAGCAGCATAGCGGGCCTATCCTACGAGCAGTACTTC
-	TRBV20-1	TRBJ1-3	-	CSATDQSAGNTIYF	TGCAGTGCTACTGACCAATCGGCTGGAAACACCATATATTTT
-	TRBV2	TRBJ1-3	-	CASSAGEAGNTIYF	TGTGCCAGCAGCGCAGGGGAGGCTGGAAACACCATATATTTT
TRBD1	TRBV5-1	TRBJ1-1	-	CASSSGTGVFSAEAFF	TGCGCCAGCAGCTCCGGGACAGGGGTGTTTAGCGCTGAAGCTTTCTTT
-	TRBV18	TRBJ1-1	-	CASSPRADEAFF	TGTGCCAGCTCACCCCGGGCCGATGAAGCTTTCTTT
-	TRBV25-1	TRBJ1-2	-	CASSEEIGGRGYTF	TGTGCCAGCAGTGAAGAAATCGGGGGCCGGGGCTACACCTTC
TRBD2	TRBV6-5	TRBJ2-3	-	CASSTSGGVTDTQYF	TGTGCCAGCAGCACTAGCGGGGGGGTCACAGATACGCAGTATTTT
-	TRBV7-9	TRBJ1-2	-	CASSLAWVRANYGYTF	TGTGCCAGCAGCTTAGCGTGGGTCAGGGCTAACTATGGCTACACCTTC
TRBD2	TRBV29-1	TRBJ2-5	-	CSVGASGGLETQYF	TGCAGCGTTGGGGCTAGCGGGGGTTTAGAGACCCAGTACTTC
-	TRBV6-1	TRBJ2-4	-	CASSVLPRVPGNAKNIQYF	TGTGCCAGCAGTGTACTCCCCCGGGTCCCAGGGAACGCCAAAAACATTCAGTACTTC
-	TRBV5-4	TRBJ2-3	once	CASRLQGRGDTQYF	TGTGCCAGCAGATTACAGGGCAGGGGAGATACGCAGTATTTT
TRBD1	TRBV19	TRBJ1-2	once	CASSRTGTGVPNYGYTF	TGTGCCAGTAGTCGGACCGGGACAGGGGTCCCGAACTATGGCTACACCTTC
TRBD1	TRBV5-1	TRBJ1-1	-	CASSLGGGAAEAFF	TGCGCCAGCAGCTTGGGAGGGGGCGCGGCTGAAGCTTTCTTT
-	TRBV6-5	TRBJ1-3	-	CASSYSKRSGNTIYF	TGTGCCAGCAGTTACTCGAAACGCTCTGGAAACACCATATATTTT
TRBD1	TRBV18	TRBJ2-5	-	CASTIYRGDETQYF	TGTGCCAGCACTATCTACAGGGGGGACGAGACCCAGTACTTC
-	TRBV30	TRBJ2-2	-	CAWSARVPTGELFF	TGTGCCTGGAGTGCCCGGGTACCCACCGGGGAGCTGTTTTTT
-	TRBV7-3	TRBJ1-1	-	CASSPQEGTEAFF	TGTGCCAGCAGCCCCCAAGAGGGTACTGAAGCTTTCTTT
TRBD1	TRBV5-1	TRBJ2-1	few	CASSLAGAGQGGYEQFF	TGCGCCAGCAGCCTTGCAGGGGCGGGACAGGGGGGATATGAGCAGTTCTTC
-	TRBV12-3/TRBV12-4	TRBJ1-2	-	CASALGSYGYTF	TGTGCCAGCGCGTTAGGGTCGTATGGCTACACCTTC
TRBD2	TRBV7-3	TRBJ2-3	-	CASSTLLAGYTDTQYF	TGTGCCAGCAGCACCTTACTAGCGGGGTACACAGATACGCAGTATTTT
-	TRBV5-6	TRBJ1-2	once	CASSRTGREFGYTF	TGTGCCAGCAGCCGCACAGGACGAGAATTTGGCTACACCTTC
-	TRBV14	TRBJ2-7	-	CASSQDRYGATYEQYF	TGTGCCAGCAGCCAAGATCGGTACGGGGCCACCTACGAGCAGTACTTC
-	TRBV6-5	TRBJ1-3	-	CASSYSTNSGNTIYF	TGTGCCAGCAGTTACTCGACCAACTCTGGAAACACCATATATTTT
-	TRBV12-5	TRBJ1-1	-	CASGLARVLTNTEAFF	TGTGCTAGTGGTTTGGCCCGGGTCCTAACGAACACTGAAGCTTTCTTT
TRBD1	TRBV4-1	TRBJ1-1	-	CASSQIQGTEAFF	TGCGCCAGCAGCCAAATACAGGGGACTGAAGCTTTCTTT
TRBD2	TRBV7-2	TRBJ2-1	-	CASSFRTSAQFF	TGTGCCAGCAGCTTTAGGACTAGCGCGCAGTTCTTC
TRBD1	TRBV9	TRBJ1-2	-	CASSAGQGFGGYTF	TGTGCCAGCAGCGCCGGACAGGGGTTCGGTGGCTACACCTTC
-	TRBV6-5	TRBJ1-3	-	CASSYSRSPGNTIYF	TGTGCCAGCAGTTACTCGAGGTCTCCTGGAAACACCATATATTTT
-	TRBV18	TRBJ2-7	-	CASSPVGGGYEQYF	TGTGCCAGCTCCCCAGTGGGGGGAGGCTACGAGCAGTACTTC
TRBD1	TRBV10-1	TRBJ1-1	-	CAINRDRGLSPQVGTEAFF	TGCGCCATCAACCGGGACAGGGGTCTCTCCCCTCAAGTAGGGACTGAAGCTTTCTTT
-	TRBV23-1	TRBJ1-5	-	CASSLPEGRRQPQHF	TGCGCCAGCAGTCTTCCGGAGGGGCGTCGACAGCCCCAGCATTTT
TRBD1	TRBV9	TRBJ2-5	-	CASSEQGTETQYF	TGTGCCAGCAGCGAACAGGGGACAGAGACCCAGTACTTC
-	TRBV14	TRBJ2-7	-	CASGWGVEQYF	TGTGCCAGCGGCTGGGGGGTCGAGCAGTACTTC
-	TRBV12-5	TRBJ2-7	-	CASGLGGGSGPHEQYF	TGTGCTAGTGGTTTGGGGGGGGGCTCAGGGCCCCACGAGCAGTACTTC
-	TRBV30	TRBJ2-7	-	CAWSVSYEQYF	TGTGCCTGGAGTGTTAGCTACGAGCAGTACTTC